Listed below are T cell receptor beta chains from one sample, sequenced in a study of post-analysis software for immune sequencing data. From the PCR reads, TCRdb called clonotypes with MiXCR, one entry per CDR3 protein. Among hundreds of thousands of distinct CDR3 sequences listed, 45% were seen once. Specimen: blood. Receptor source: a girl aged 10-17 years with multiple sclerosis. Both conserved end residues are part of each CDR3. The D gene is left open where the match is weak. Size is omitted from some rows. Given values are once, few, many or a class for expanded clones.

J,size,V,D,DNA,CDR3
TRBJ2-5,-,TRBV24-1,-,TGTGCCACCAGTGCGGGGCCGGGAGAGCAGTACTTC,CATSAGPGEQYF
TRBJ2-1,-,TRBV4-2,TRBD2,TGTGTCAGCACTGACGGGACTAGCTCGTACAATGAGCAGTTCTTC,CVSTDGTSSYNEQFF
TRBJ2-1,few,TRBV6-4,TRBD2,TGTGCCAGCAGTGAACAGGCGGGGGGCTACAATGAGCAGTTCTTC,CASSEQAGGYNEQFF
TRBJ1-6,-,TRBV7-8,-,TGTGCCAGCAGCGTAGCAACGACAGAGGGAGGTTCACCCCTCCACTTT,CASSVATTEGGSPLHF
TRBJ2-7,few,TRBV6-2/TRBV6-3,TRBD1,TGTGCCAGCAACCGCAGGGACAGGTCCTACGAGCAGTACTTC,CASNRRDRSYEQYF
TRBJ2-3,-,TRBV18,-,TGTGCCAGCTCACCACAGGGTGTGGATACGCAGTATTTT,CASSPQGVDTQYF
TRBJ1-1,few,TRBV12-3/TRBV12-4,-,TGTGCCAGCAGTCCCCCGGAGGGACGGCTGGCCACTGAAGCTTTCTTT,CASSPPEGRLATEAFF
TRBJ1-2,-,TRBV7-2,-,TGTGCCAGCAGCTTATCCCGCGCAGAACTATATGGCTACACCTTC,CASSLSRAELYGYTF
TRBJ2-4,few,TRBV29-1,-,TGCAGCGTCGGTACAAGGCTCGCCAAAAACATTCAGTACTTC,CSVGTRLAKNIQYF
TRBJ1-4,-,TRBV7-9,-,TGTGCCAGCAGGGCCAATGAAAAACTGTTTTTT,CASRANEKLFF
TRBJ2-1,once,TRBV29-1,TRBD2,TGCAGCGCCGAGGGGACTACACGATACTACAATGAGCAGTTCTTC,CSAEGTTRYYNEQFF
TRBJ1-1,-,TRBV10-3,TRBD1,TGTGCCATCAGACCGGGACAGGGTCGTGGGTACACTGAAGCTTTCTTT,CAIRPGQGRGYTEAFF
TRBJ2-1,-,TRBV19,-,TGTGCCAGTAGTATGGCTCATTGGGATGAGCAGTTCTTC,CASSMAHWDEQFF
TRBJ2-7,-,TRBV7-2,-,TGTGCCAGCAGCCCCGGGGGATCAGGCAATGAGCAGTACTTC,CASSPGGSGNEQYF
TRBJ2-5,-,TRBV7-6,TRBD1,TGTGCCAGCAGCTCTCCAGGGGGCCCAGAGACCCAGTACTTC,CASSSPGGPETQYF
TRBJ1-6,-,TRBV27,-,TGTGCCAGCAGTCCCACGGACATGGGGTTTCTTAATTCACCCCTCCACTTT,CASSPTDMGFLNSPLHF
TRBJ2-1,few,TRBV5-5,-,TGTGCCAGCAGCGGGACTTTCCATGAGCAGTTCTTC,CASSGTFHEQFF